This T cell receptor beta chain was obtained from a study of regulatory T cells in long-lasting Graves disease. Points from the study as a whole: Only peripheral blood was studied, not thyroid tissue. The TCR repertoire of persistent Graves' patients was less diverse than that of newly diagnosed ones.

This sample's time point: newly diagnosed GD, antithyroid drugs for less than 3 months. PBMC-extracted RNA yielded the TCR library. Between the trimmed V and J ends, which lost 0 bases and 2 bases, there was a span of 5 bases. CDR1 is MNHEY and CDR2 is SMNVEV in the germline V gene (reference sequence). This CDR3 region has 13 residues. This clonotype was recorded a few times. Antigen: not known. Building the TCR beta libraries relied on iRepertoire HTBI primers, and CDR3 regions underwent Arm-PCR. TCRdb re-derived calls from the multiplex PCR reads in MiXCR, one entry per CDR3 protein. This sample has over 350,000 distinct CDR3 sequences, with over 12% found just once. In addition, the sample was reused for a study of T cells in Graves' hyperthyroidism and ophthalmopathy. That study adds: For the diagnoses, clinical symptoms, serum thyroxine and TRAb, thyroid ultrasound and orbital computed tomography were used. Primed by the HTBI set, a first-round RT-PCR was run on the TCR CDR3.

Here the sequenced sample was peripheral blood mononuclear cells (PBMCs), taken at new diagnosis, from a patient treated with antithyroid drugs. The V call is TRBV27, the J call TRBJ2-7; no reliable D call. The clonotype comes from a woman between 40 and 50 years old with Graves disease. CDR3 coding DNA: TGTGCCAGCAGTTTATCCGAAGCCTACGAGCAGTACTTC. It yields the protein CASSLSEAYEQYF.